These 7 T cell receptor beta chains were all obtained from the same sample, sequenced in a study of blood T cell repertoires in COVID-19. The repertoire was sequenced with immunoSEQ multiplex PCR; TCRdb's copy has only in-frame clones and lacks some. The sample lists 130,000 to 150,000 clones; around 80% were seen once. Sequences were obtained from peripheral blood. These TCRs come from a woman of 80 years or more in a cohort sampled during active or convalescent COVID-19.

The chain joins TRBV5-5 to TRBJ2-5; 7 bases map to TRBD1. Germline CDR1 is SGHKS and CDR2 is YYEKEE (reference sequence). V gave up 3 bases and J gave up 5 bases; unmatched junction bases: 13. The CDR3 spans 16 residues. CDR3 in DNA: TGTGCCAGCAGCTGGCACCTACAGGGGATCGGGGAGACCCAGTACTTC. It codes for CASSWHLQGIGETQYF.

The chain employs TRBV27 and TRBJ2-5; the match to TRBD2 covers 10 bases. J was trimmed by 0 bases and V by 5 bases; bases with no gene match: 12. CDR1 is MNHEY and CDR2 is SMNVEV in the germline V gene (reference sequence). This CDR3 is built from 18 residues. The CDR3 nucleotides are TGTGCCAGCAGTCTCAAGCGGGGGGGGACGGCGTACCAAGAGACCCAGTACTTC. This translates into CASSLKRGGTAYQETQYF.

The J gene is TRBJ1-6, the V gene TRBV10-3; 7 bases fit TRBD1. This CDR3 contains 15 residues. Germline values: CDR1 ENHRY, CDR2 SYGVKD. V lost 2 bases, J lost 7 bases, and 5 bases stayed unmatched. The CDR3 sequence: CAISERTGLNSPLHF. Written as DNA, the CDR3 is TGTGCCATCAGTGAGAGGACAGGATTAAATTCACCCCTCCACTTT.

The gene calls are TRBV18 and TRBJ2-7, with 10 bases lining up with TRBD1. The CDR3 spans 13 residues. V lost 4 bases to trimming and J lost 9 bases; unmatched junction nucleotides: 6. From germline, CDR1 is KGHSH and CDR2 LQKENI. The DNA of the CDR3 is TGTGCCAGCTCACAAAGCCGGGACAGGGGGCAGTACGTC. Protein product: CASSQSRDRGQYV.

This clone was observed once. The chain is built from TRBV6-1 and TRBJ2-1; no definite D call. The CDR3 totals 14 residues. Looked up from germline, CDR1 is MNHNS and CDR2 is SASEGT. Trimming cost V 3 bases and J 10 bases, with 16 bases left between them. The chain's CDR3 is CASSDPLLAVEQFF. The CDR3 region has the DNA TGTGCCAGCAGTGACCCCCTGTTGGCCGTCGAGCAGTTCTTC.

In DNA form, the CDR3 reads TGTGCCTCTCAAAGGACTACCAGCAATCAGCCCCAGCATTTT. This sequence encodes CASQRTTSNQPQHF. The rearrangement links TRBV3-1 (or the pseudogene TRBV3-2) to TRBJ1-5; the D is unclear. This CDR3 region has 14 residues. Germline assignment: CDR1 LGHDT and CDR2 YNNKEL (reference sequence). V dropped 11 bases and J dropped 1 base, with 15 bases sitting between them.

The chain uses TRBV5-1 and TRBJ2-1; TRBD2 matches at 9 bases. Germline CDR1 and CDR2: SGHRS and YFSETQ. The CDR3 spans 15 residues. The V segment lost 3 bases and the J segment 2 bases; nucleotides outside the gene matches: 3. CDR3 region: CASSSSGRTYNEQFF. In nucleotides, the CDR3 is TGCGCCAGCAGCTCAAGCGGGAGGACCTACAATGAGCAGTTCTTC.